The 5 T cell receptor beta chains in this list originate from one sample, sequenced in a study of CD8 T cells in Susac syndrome. Random hexamers served to reverse transcribe about 0.5 to 1 ug RNA. TCRdb redid the calling of the immunoSEQ multiplex PCR reads with MiXCR, one entry per CDR3 protein. The sample comprises around 110,000 distinct CDR3 sequences, 96% of which are singletons, and less than 0.15% rests with the top ten. The sequenced sample consisted of CD4+ T cells from PBMCs. These receptors were obtained from a human donor with Susac syndrome.

The CDR3 is CSAYPGGQGHYEQYF. CDR3 nucleotide sequence: TGCAGTGCCTACCCGGGGGGACAGGGCCACTACGAGCAGTACTTC. The gene calls are TRBV20-1 and TRBJ2-7; TRBD1 aligns across 9 bases. The CDR3 is 15 amino acids. The V gene end was trimmed by 6 bases and the J gene end by 3 bases; junction bases not matched to a gene: 12. Germline loops: CDR1 DFQATT, CDR2 SNEGSKA (reference sequence).

This clonotype was seen a handful of times. This rearrangement joins TRBV14 to TRBJ2-1, with D unresolved. V was cut by 1 base and J by 6 bases, with 7 bases left in between. This CDR3 is 13 amino acids long. CDR1 is SGHDN and CDR2 is FVKESK in the germline V gene. CDR3 nucleotide sequence: TGTGCCAGCAGCCAAGGGCAGGTCAATGAGCAGTTCTTC. It yields the protein CASSQGQVNEQFF.

The rearrangement uses TRBV20-1 and TRBJ1-4; maybe TRBD1 (5 bases). Germline assignment: CDR1 DFQATT and CDR2 SNEGSKA (reference sequence). The CDR3 has 14 amino acids. Trimming took 3 bases from V and 8 from J, leaving 16 bases between them. The DNA of the CDR3 is TGCAGTGCTAGTGCTGGGCCCGGGGGAGAAAAACTGTTTTTT. Translated: CSASAGPGGEKLFF.

The rearrangement links TRBV24-1 to TRBJ2-1, with D possibly called TRBD1 or TRBD2 (7 bases each). The CDR3 is made up of 16 amino acids. V was cut by 1 base and J by 6 bases, with 15 bases left in between. The V gene's germline CDR1 is KGHDR and CDR2 SFDVKD. CDR3 nucleotides: TGTGCCACCAGTGATTTTGGGCAGGGGGGGGGCAATGAGCAGTTCTTC. Its protein is CATSDFGQGGGNEQFF.

The chain couples TRBV3-1 to TRBJ2-7; D is possibly TRBD1 (6 bases). The CDR3 runs to 15 residues. Germline V lookup: CDR1 LGHDT, CDR2 YNNKEL (reference sequence). V was shortened by 6 bases and J by 0 bases, with 15 bases between the two germline ends. CDR3 DNA sequence: TGTGCCAGCAGTCACAGGGAACCGGGCTCCTACGAGCAGTACTTC. It encodes CASSHREPGSYEQYF.